Reported below is one TCR beta chain. In the authors' workflow: Estimates of nucleated cell counts were drawn from the amplification of reference gene primers. Repertoires were generated with immunoSEQ multiplex PCR, while TCRdb's copy carries only in-frame clones and drops some. V and J calls and clone size are copied from that table; D and trimming were computed from the DNA. The data show some 380,000 clones, with around 91% seen just once and 6.5% held by the top ten. CDR1 and CDR2 (germline): KGHDR, SFDVKD. V was shortened by 5 bases and J by 5 bases, with 10 bases between the two germline ends. The CDR3 extends over 13 amino acids. This sample stems from a study of blood T cell repertoires in COVID-19. Looking at the study overall: COVID-19 samples, acute and convalescent, were from the United States, Italy and Spain. T cells, B-cell-depleted T cells, or PBMCs supplied cDNA or gDNA.

Sequencing was performed on peripheral blood. The source is a man aged 18-30 years with active or convalescent COVID-19. The genes are TRBV24-1 and TRBJ2-3, with D perhaps TRBD1 (6 bases). The CDR3 DNA sequence: TGTGCCACCAGTGGTACAGGGATAGATACGCAGTATTTT. Encoded protein: CATSGTGIDTQYF.